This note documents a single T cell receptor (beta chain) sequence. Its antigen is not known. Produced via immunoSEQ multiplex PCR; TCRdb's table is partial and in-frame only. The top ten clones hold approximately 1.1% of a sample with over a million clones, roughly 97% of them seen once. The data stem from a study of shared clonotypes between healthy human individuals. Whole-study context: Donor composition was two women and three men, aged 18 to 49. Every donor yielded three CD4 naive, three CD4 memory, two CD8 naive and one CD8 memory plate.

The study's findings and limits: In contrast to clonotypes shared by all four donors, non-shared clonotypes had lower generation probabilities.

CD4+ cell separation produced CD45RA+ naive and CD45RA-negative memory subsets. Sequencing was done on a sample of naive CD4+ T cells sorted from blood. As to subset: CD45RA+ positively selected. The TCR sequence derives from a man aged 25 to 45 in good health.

CDR3 region: CATSRETGPYEQYF. DNA of the CDR3: TGTGCCACCAGCAGAGAGACAGGGCCCTACGAGCAGTACTTC. This chain joins TRBV15 and TRBJ2-7; 7 bases map to TRBD1. The V gene's germline CDR1 is LNHNV and CDR2 YYDKDF (reference sequence). The CDR3 is 14 residues long. The J segment lost 2 bases and the V segment lost 0 bases, leaving 1 base of the junction unmatched.